Listed below are T cell receptor beta chains from one sample, sequenced in a study of tumor-infiltrating lymphocytes in localized non-small cell lung cancer. The assay was immunoSEQ multiplex PCR, and TCRdb's table has in-frame clones only and misses some. The sample records approximately 9,000 clones, 70% to 85% being singletons. Sequenced input: uninvolved lung tissue not adjacent to the tumor. The receptor set was obtained from a human donor with non-small cell lung cancer. CDR3s leave out the opening cysteine and the closing phenylalanine or tryptophan. The D gene is left open where the match is weak.

d_call	v_call	j_call	cdr3_aa
NA	TRBV9	TRBJ1-1	ASSEWTANTEAF
TRBD1	TRBV7-8	TRBJ2-2	ASSWGQLNTGELF
NA	TRBV7-8	TRBJ2-1	ASSRAATSAVNEQF
TRBD2	TRBV13	TRBJ2-7	ASSARGTSGSYEQY
TRBD1	TRBV5-1	TRBJ2-7	ASSLEGQNYEQY
NA	TRBV10-2	TRBJ1-5	ASNDDYASNQPQH
NA	TRBV7-2	TRBJ2-1	ASSLGPTVYNEQF
NA	TRBV6-6	TRBJ2-5	ASSLPGQETQY
TRBD1	TRBV6-5	TRBJ1-5	ASRGQGDQPQH
NA	TRBV9	TRBJ2-2	ASSVGDGAGTGELF
TRBD1	TRBV19	TRBJ1-6	ASSSGIGGGNSPLH
NA	TRBV10-3	TRBJ1-3	AISFGGNTIY
TRBD2	TRBV27	TRBJ2-7	ASSPIAGRPGEQY
NA	TRBV10-3	TRBJ2-7	ASNTDKGEQY
NA	TRBV7-9	TRBJ2-5	ASSSDTPRETQY
TRBD1	TRBV27	TRBJ2-5	ASSPRTGTWETQY
NA	TRBV7-9	TRBJ1-1	ASSLGALGDTEAF
NA	TRBV10-3	TRBJ2-2	AISESWLSNTGELF
NA	TRBV5-1	TRBJ2-5	ASSLSRGHETQY
NA	TRBV29-1	TRBJ2-5	SVETGGAAQY
NA	TRBV19	TRBJ1-5	ASSGAPGQPQH
TRBD2	TRBV6-6	TRBJ2-1	ASNPLLAGYNEQF